These T cell receptor beta chains were read from a single sample in a study of human T cells and chemical hapten exposure. MiXCR, run by TCRdb on the RACE reads, gives a single entry per CDR3 protein. Of around 100,000 distinct CDR3 sequences detected, approximately 10% appear once; the ten largest clones hold under 4.5%. This material consisted of whole blood, taken in connection with sensitization to the hapten diphenylcyclopropenone (DPC). The receptors were gathered from a woman in her thirties or forties with alopecia areata. Some clones in this sample may be carry-over from other donors' samples. Each CDR3 is given with its conserved first and last residue. D genes are given only for firm matches. Only some rows state a clone size, as once, few, many or a class for expanded clones.

d_call	j_call	clone_size	v_call	cdr3_aa	cdr3_nt
-	TRBJ1-1	-	TRBV20-1	CSARKSAGNTEAFF	TGCAGTGCTAGGAAGTCAGCTGGGAACACTGAAGCTTTCTTT
-	TRBJ2-7	many	TRBV12-3/TRBV12-4	CASSPSPREQYF	TGTGCCAGCAGCCCCAGTCCGCGCGAGCAGTACTTC
-	TRBJ2-7	-	TRBV28	CASKVGGSSYEQYF	TGTGCCAGCAAGGTGGGCGGCAGCTCCTACGAGCAGTACTTC
-	TRBJ2-1	many	TRBV24-1	CATSSAGGKSYNEQFF	TGTGCCACCAGTAGCGCCGGAGGCAAATCCTACAATGAGCAGTTCTTC
-	TRBJ2-7	many	TRBV5-6	CASSHDWPYEQYF	TGTGCCAGCAGCCACGACTGGCCCTACGAGCAGTACTTC
TRBD1	TRBJ1-5	-	TRBV5-1	CASSLAGGFNQPQHF	TGCGCCAGCAGCTTGGCAGGGGGTTTCAATCAGCCCCAGCATTTT
TRBD1	TRBJ2-2	many	TRBV20-1	CSAHLGQHNTGELFF	TGCAGTGCCCACCTGGGACAGCATAACACCGGGGAGCTGTTTTTT
-	TRBJ2-5	few	TRBV9	CASSLRQGGISETQYF	TGTGCCAGCAGCCTCCGACAGGGAGGTATATCAGAGACCCAGTACTTC
-	TRBJ1-2	many	TRBV12-3/TRBV12-4	CASTLEGRYGYTF	TGTGCCAGCACCCTCGAGGGACGATATGGCTACACCTTC
-	TRBJ1-2	few	TRBV6-6	CASGGLPVNYGYTF	TGTGCCTCCGGGGGTCTACCTGTTAACTATGGCTACACCTTC
TRBD2	TRBJ2-7	few	TRBV6-6	CASSRLAGDYEQYF	TGTGCCAGCAGTCGACTAGCGGGAGACTACGAGCAGTACTTC